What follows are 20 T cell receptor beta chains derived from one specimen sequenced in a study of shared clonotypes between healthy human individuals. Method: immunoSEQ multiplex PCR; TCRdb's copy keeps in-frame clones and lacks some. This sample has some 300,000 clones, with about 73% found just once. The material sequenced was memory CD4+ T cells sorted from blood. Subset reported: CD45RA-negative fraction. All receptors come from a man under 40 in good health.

Written as DNA, the CDR3 is TGTGCCAGCAGCCGATTGACTGGGCAAGAGACCCAGTACTTC. As protein: CASSRLTGQETQYF. The J gene is TRBJ2-5, the V gene TRBV13; D unresolved. Germline V gene lookup returns CDR1 PRHDT and CDR2 FYEKMQ (reference sequence). Trimming removed 5 bases at V and 2 bases at J, with 12 bases between. This CDR3 spans 14 amino acids.

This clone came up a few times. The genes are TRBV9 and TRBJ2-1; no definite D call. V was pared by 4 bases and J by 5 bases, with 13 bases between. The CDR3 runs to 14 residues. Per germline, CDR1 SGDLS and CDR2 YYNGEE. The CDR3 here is CASSQSLVHNEQFF. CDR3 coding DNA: TGTGCCAGCAGCCAATCTCTAGTTCACAATGAGCAGTTCTTC.

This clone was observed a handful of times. As DNA, the CDR3 is TGTGCCAGCAGCTTCTCAGGGACTAGCGGGGGTCTGACTGAGCAGTTCTTC. Residues: CASSFSGTSGGLTEQFF. The chain recombines TRBV7-2 with TRBJ2-1; 14 nucleotides line up with TRBD2. The CDR3 is 17 amino acids. Germline CDR1 and CDR2: SGHTA and FQGNSA. V lost 3 bases and J lost 9; bases outside the gene matches: 10.

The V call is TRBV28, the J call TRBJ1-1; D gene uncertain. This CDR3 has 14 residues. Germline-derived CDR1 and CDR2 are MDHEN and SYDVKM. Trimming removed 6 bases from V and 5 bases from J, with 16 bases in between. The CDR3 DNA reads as TGTGCCAGCAGGCCCACCACCCTCCGGACTGAAGCTTTCTTT. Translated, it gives CASRPTTLRTEAFF.

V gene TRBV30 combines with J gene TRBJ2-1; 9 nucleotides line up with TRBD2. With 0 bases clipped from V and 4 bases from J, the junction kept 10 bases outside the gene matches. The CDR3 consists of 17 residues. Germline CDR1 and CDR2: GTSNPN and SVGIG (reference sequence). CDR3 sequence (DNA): TGTGCCTGGAGTGTATTTGGGAGACTAGCGGATTACAATGAGCAGTTCTTC. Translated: CAWSVFGRLADYNEQFF.

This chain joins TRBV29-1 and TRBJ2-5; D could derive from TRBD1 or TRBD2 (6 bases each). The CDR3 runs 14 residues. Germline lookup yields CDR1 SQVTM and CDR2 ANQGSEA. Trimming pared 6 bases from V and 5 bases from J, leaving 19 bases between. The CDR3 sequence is CSVRDSTQGETQYF. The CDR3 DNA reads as TGCAGCGTCCGGGACTCCACCCAGGGGGAGACCCAGTACTTC.

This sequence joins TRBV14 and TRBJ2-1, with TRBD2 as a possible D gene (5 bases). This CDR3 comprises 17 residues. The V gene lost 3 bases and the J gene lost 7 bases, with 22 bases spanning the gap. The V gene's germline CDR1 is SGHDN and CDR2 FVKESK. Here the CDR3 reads CASSHPSTTLQWNEQFF. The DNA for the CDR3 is TGTGCCAGCAGCCATCCCTCGACTACACTACAATGGAATGAGCAGTTCTTC.

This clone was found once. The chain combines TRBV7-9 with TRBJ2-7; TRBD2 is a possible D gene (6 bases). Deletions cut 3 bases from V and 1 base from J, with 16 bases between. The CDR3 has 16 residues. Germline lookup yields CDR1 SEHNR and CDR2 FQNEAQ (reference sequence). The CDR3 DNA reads TGTGCCAGCAGCTTGTCCCCGAGGGGACTGTCCTACGAGCAGTACTTC. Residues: CASSLSPRGLSYEQYF.

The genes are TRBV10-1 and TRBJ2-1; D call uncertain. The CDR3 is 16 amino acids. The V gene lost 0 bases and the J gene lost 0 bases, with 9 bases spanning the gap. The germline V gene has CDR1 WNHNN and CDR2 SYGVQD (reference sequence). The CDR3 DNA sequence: TGCGCCAGCAGTGAGTCGAAGCTACGCTCCTACAATGAGCAGTTCTTC. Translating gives CASSESKLRSYNEQFF.

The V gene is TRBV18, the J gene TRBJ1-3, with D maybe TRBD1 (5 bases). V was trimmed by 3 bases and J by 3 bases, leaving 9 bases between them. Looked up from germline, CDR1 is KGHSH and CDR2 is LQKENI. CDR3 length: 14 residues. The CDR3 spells CASSPAGNGNTIYF. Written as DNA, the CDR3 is TGTGCCAGCTCACCTGCAGGGAATGGAAACACCATATATTTT.

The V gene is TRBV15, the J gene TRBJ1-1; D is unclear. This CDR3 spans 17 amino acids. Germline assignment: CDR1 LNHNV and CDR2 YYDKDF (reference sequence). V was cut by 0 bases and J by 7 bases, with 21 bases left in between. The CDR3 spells CATSRDLGTYGPDEAFF. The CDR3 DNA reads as TGTGCCACCAGCAGAGATCTAGGAACGTATGGGCCAGATGAAGCTTTCTTT.

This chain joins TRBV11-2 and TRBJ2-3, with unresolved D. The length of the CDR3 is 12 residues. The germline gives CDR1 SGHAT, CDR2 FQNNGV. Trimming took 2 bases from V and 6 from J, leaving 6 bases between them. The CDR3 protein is CASSLLEDTQYF. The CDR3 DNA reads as TGTGCCAGCAGCTTATTAGAGGATACGCAGTATTTT. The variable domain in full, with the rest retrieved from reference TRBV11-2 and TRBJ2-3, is EAGVAQSPRYKIIEKRQSVAFWCNPISGHATLYWYQQILGQGPKLLIQFQNNGVVDDSQLPKDRFSAERLKGVDSTLKIQPAKLEDSAVYLCASSLLEDTQYFGPGTRLTVL.

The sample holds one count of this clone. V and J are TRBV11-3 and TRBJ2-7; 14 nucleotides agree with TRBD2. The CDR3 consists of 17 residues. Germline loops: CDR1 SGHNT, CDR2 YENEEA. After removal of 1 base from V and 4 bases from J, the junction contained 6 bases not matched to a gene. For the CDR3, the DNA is TGTGCCAGCAGCTTAGTGGGACTAGCGGGAGAGCCATACGAGCAGTACTTC. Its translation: CASSLVGLAGEPYEQYF.

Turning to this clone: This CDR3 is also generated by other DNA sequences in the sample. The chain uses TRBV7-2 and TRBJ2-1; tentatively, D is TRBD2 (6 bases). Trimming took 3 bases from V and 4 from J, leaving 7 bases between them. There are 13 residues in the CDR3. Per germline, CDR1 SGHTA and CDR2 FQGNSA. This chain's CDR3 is CASSLGLYNEQFF. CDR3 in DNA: TGTGCCAGCAGCTTGGGACTTTACAATGAGCAGTTCTTC.

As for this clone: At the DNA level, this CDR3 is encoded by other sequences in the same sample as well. The CDR3 nucleotides read TGTGCCAGCAGTGAGAACACTGAAGCTTTCTTT. It codes for CASSENTEAFF. The chain employs TRBV6-1 and TRBJ1-1; D remains ambiguous. CDR3 length: 11 amino acids. Germline lookup yields CDR1 MNHNS and CDR2 SASEGT. V lost 3 bases and J lost 1, with 0 bases in between.

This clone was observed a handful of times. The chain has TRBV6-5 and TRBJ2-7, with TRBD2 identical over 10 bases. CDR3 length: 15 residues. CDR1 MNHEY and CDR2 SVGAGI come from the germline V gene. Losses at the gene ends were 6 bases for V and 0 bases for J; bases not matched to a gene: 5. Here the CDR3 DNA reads TGTGCCAGCAGCGGATTAGCGGGAGGCTCCTACGAGCAGTACTTC. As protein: CASSGLAGGSYEQYF.

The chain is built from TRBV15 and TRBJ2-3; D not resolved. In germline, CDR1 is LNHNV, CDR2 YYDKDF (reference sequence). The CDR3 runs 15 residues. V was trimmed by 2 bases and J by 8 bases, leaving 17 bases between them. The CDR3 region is CATSRSRTVLATQYF. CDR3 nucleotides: TGTGCCACCAGCAGATCCCGGACCGTTCTGGCTACGCAGTATTTT.

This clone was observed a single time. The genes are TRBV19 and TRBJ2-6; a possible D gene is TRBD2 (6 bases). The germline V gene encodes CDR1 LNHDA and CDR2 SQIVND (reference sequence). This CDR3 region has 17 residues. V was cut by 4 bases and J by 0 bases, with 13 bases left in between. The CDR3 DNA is TGTGCCAGTAGTACCCACGGGAGTATCTCTGGGGCCAACGTCCTGACTTTC. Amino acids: CASSTHGSISGANVLTF.

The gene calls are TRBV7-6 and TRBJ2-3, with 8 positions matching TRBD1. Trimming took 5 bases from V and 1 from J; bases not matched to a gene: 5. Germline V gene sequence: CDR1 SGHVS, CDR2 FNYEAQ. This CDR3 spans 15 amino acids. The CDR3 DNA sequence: TGTGCCAGCAGCAAACCGACAGGGGGCACAGATACGCAGTATTTT. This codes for CASSKPTGGTDTQYF.

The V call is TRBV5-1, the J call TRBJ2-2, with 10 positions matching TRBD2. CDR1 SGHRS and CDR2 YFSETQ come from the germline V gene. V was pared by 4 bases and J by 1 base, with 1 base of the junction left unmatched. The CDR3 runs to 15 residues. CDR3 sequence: CASSRTSGNTGELFF. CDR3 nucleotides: TGCGCCAGCAGCCGGACTAGCGGGAACACCGGGGAGCTGTTTTTT.